The subject of this entry is one TCR beta chain. The sample belongs to a study of cytomegalovirus exposure and HLA in healthy donors. PCR used 60 Vbeta primers and 13 Jbeta primers. The repertoire was sequenced with immunoSEQ multiplex PCR; TCRdb's copy has only in-frame clones and lacks some. Of about 190,000 clones listed, more than 70% are singletons. The trim removed 6 bases at V and 11 bases at J, leaving 11 bases unmatched. CDR1 and CDR2 from the germline V gene are SNHLY and FYNNEI. The length of the CDR3 is 15 residues. This rearrangement joins TRBV2 to TRBJ1-6; 9 bases are a match to TRBD1. This sequence originates from a man aged 35 to 55 in good health and CMV-seropositive. Source material: PBMCs. CDR3 sequence (DNA): TGTGCCAGCAGGGAACGGACAGGGGTCTCGGCACCCCTCCACTTT. This encodes CASRERTGVSAPLHF.